The 32 T cell receptor beta chains below come from one sample, sequenced in a study of OX40 agonist ivuxolimab in advanced cancers. Assay: immunoSEQ multiplex PCR; the TCRdb copy retains only in-frame clones and omits some. The sample contains tens of thousands of clones, about four fifths of which appear only once. Sequencing used CD4+ or CD8+ T cells sorted from blood, obtained in a trial of the OX40 agonist ivuxolimab. These TCRs come from an adult with an advanced solid tumor such as melanoma, head and neck, liver or kidney cancer.

This clone was counted a few times. The chain recombines TRBV7-8 with TRBJ1-5; possible D gene TRBD1, 6 bases. Trimming removed 4 bases at V and 2 bases at J, with 15 bases between. Germline assignment: CDR1 SGHVS and CDR2 FQNEAQ. This CDR3 is 16 amino acids long. This CDR3 reads CASSSYRVSGNQPQHF. CDR3 bases: TGTGCCAGCAGCTCATACAGGGTCTCCGGCAATCAGCCCCAGCATTTT.

The chain has TRBV11-3 and TRBJ2-3; TRBD1 agrees at 8 bases. V gave up 2 bases and J gave up 0 bases; unmatched junction bases: 1. The CDR3 contains 15 residues. Germline assignment: CDR1 SGHNT and CDR2 YENEEA. As DNA, the CDR3 is TGTGCCAGCAGCTTACGGGACAGGAGCACAGATACGCAGTATTTT. Its translation is CASSLRDRSTDTQYF.

The J gene is TRBJ2-1, the V gene TRBV29-1, with D hard to call. The germline V gene has CDR1 SQVTM and CDR2 ANQGSEA. V was pared by 2 bases and J by 6 bases, with 8 bases between. This CDR3 has 12 amino acids. Here the CDR3 reads CSVEIGTNEQFF. The DNA for the CDR3 is TGCAGCGTTGAAATTGGTACCAATGAGCAGTTCTTC.

This CDR3 is CASSMDGTAPHDTQYF. CDR3 coding DNA: TGTGCCAGTAGTATGGACGGGACTGCACCCCACGATACGCAGTATTTT. The chain has TRBV19 and TRBJ2-3, with a possible D match to TRBD2 (6 bases). Trimming pared 3 bases from V and 6 bases from J, leaving 19 bases between. This CDR3 comprises 16 residues. Germline lookup yields CDR1 LNHDA and CDR2 SQIVND (reference sequence).

The table lists this clone with a few counts. This rearrangement joins TRBV29-1 to TRBJ1-1, with D possibly TRBD1 on 5 matching bases. Trimming removed 4 bases at V and 3 bases at J, with 9 bases between. The CDR3 is 12 amino acids. Germline assignment: CDR1 SQVTM and CDR2 ANQGSEA. The CDR3 reads CSVVGLDTEAFF. The CDR3 DNA is TGCAGCGTTGTGGGGCTGGACACTGAAGCTTTCTTT.

This rearrangement joins TRBV2 to TRBJ2-5; D unresolved. The J call may be wrong; the DNA end is better matched by TRBJ2-7. The CDR3 loop spans 15 amino acids. CDR1 is SNHLY and CDR2 is FYNNEI in the germline V gene. In DNA form, the CDR3 reads TGTGCCAGCAGTGAACAACGGATTGGGACCTACGAGCAGTACTTC. Translating gives CASSEQRIGTYEQYF.

The chain is built from TRBV10-3 and TRBJ2-4; 9 positions match TRBD2. The CDR3 length is 17 residues. The germline CDR1 and CDR2 sequences are ENHRY and SYGVKD. V was pared by 2 bases and J by 3 bases, with 8 bases of the junction left unmatched. Here the CDR3 reads CAISELLAGLVKNIQYF. CDR3 DNA: TGTGCCATCAGTGAGCTCCTAGCGGGATTGGTCAAAAACATTCAGTACTTC.

The chain links TRBV10-2 to TRBJ2-3, with 7 positions matching TRBD2. The J segment lost 4 bases and the V segment lost 7 bases, leaving 2 bases of the junction unmatched. The CDR3 is 12 amino acids. Germline V gene sequence: CDR1 WSHSY, CDR2 SAAADI. CDR3 in amino acids: CASTGGSDTQYF. CDR3 in DNA: TGCGCCAGCACCGGGGGGTCAGATACGCAGTATTTT.

The chain is built from TRBV4-3 and TRBJ2-7; 8 bases map to TRBD1. CDR1 LGHNA and CDR2 YSLEER come from the germline V gene. V lost 0 bases, J lost 2 bases, and 18 bases stayed unmatched. The CDR3 runs to 20 residues. CDR3 DNA: TGCGCCAGCAGCCAAGACGATTCCAGGGGGCTACGGTCGGGGACCTACGAGCAGTACTTC. Translation gives CASSQDDSRGLRSGTYEQYF.

This clone was seen once. CDR3 region: CASSAEPGWAEAFF. CDR3 in DNA: TGTGCCAGCAGCGCCGAGCCAGGGTGGGCTGAAGCTTTCTTT. The chain couples TRBV5-4 to TRBJ1-1, with D maybe TRBD1 (5 bases). Per germline, CDR1 SGHNT and CDR2 YYREEE (reference sequence). The CDR3 is 14 residues long. V lost 4 bases and J 6 bases, leaving 16 bases between the germline ends.

The chain joins TRBV6-5 to TRBJ2-7; TRBD2 aligns across 10 bases. The CDR3 extends over 15 amino acids. The junction had 3 bases not matched to a gene; V was cut back by 0 bases and J by 4 bases. Germline CDR1 MNHEY, CDR2 SVGAGI. The DNA of the CDR3 is TGTGCCAGCAGTTACTCGCCTAGCGGGAGTTACGAGCAGTACTTC. Residues: CASSYSPSGSYEQYF.

The CDR3 loop reads CASSYSPHYEQYF. The CDR3 DNA sequence: TGTGCCAGCAGTTACTCACCCCACTACGAGCAGTACTTC. This chain uses TRBV6-5 with TRBJ2-7; D gene ambiguous. Germline CDR1 and CDR2: MNHEY and SVGAGI. The CDR3 length is 13 residues. V was shortened by 0 bases and J by 3 bases, with 6 bases between the two germline ends.

The chain uses TRBV27 and TRBJ2-2; 7 bases align to TRBD1. Trimming cost V 4 bases and J 0 bases; bases outside gene matches: 2. This CDR3 is built from 15 residues. CDR1 MNHEY and CDR2 SMNVEV come from the germline V gene (reference sequence). The DNA of the CDR3 is TGTGCCAGCAGTTCGGACAGGTCGAACACCGGGGAGCTGTTTTTT. It is translated as CASSSDRSNTGELFF.

This rearrangement joins TRBV6-6 to TRBJ2-1; D is perhaps TRBD2 (7 bases). CDR3 length equals 15 residues. Trimming stripped 6 bases from V and 4 bases from J, with 16 bases between. Germline CDR1 and CDR2: MNHNY and SVGAGI (reference sequence). The chain's CDR3 is CASREGGPTYNEQFF. DNA for the CDR3: TGTGCCAGCAGGGAGGGGGGGCCCACTTACAATGAGCAGTTCTTC.

The chain links TRBV28 to TRBJ2-7; D is perhaps TRBD1 (5 bases). Looked up from germline, CDR1 is MDHEN and CDR2 is SYDVKM. Trimming stripped 3 bases from V and 5 bases from J, with 14 bases between. The CDR3 covers 14 residues. The CDR3 spells CASSLMGRADEQYF. The CDR3 bases are TGTGCCAGCAGTTTGATGGGCAGGGCGGACGAGCAGTACTTC.

V usage is TRBV5-6 and J usage is TRBJ1-2; D is possibly TRBD1 (6 bases). Trimming took off 0 bases at V and 0 bases at J, with 12 bases between the two ends. The CDR3 sequence is 16 residues long. Germline CDR1 reads SGHDT; CDR2 reads YYEEEE. The CDR3 region is CASSLARDKANYGYTF. Written as DNA, the CDR3 is TGTGCCAGCAGCTTGGCTCGGGACAAAGCTAACTATGGCTACACCTTC.

V and J are TRBV4-1 and TRBJ2-1, with 13 bases fitting TRBD2. The CDR3 length is 15 residues. The germline V gene encodes CDR1 MGHRA and CDR2 YSYEKL. J was trimmed by 4 bases and V by 6 bases; bases with no gene match: 3. CDR3 protein: CASRLAGGTYNEQFF. The CDR3, as DNA: TGCGCCAGCAGACTAGCGGGGGGGACTTACAATGAGCAGTTCTTC.

Turning to this clone: At one end, the junction sequence differs from germline, possibly due to a read error. V is TRBV5-1 and J is TRBJ1-2; 9 nucleotides line up with TRBD1. The CDR3 loop spans 15 amino acids. Germline V gene sequence: CDR1 SGHRS, CDR2 YFSETQ. The CDR3 bases are TGCGCCAGCAGCTGGGATCCGTGGACAGGGGATGGCCACACCTTC. This codes for CASSWDPWTGDGHTF.

The chain combines TRBV4-3 with TRBJ2-5, with D possibly matching TRBD1 (6 bases). Trimming took off 0 bases at V and 3 bases at J, with 14 bases between the two ends. The CDR3 runs 16 residues. The germline V gene has CDR1 LGHNA and CDR2 YSLEER. The CDR3 here is CASSQDPGTLKETQYF. Here the CDR3 DNA reads TGCGCCAGCAGCCAAGACCCCGGGACACTGAAAGAGACCCAGTACTTC.

The V gene is TRBV7-2, the J gene TRBJ2-7; TRBD2 matches at 8 bases. V lost 0 bases, J lost 3 bases, and 7 bases stayed unmatched. The CDR3 covers 16 residues. Germline lookup yields CDR1 SGHTA and CDR2 FQGNSA. The CDR3 loop is CASSLASGKLIYEQYF. Here the CDR3 DNA reads TGTGCCAGCAGCTTAGCTAGCGGGAAGTTAATCTACGAGCAGTACTTC.

V and J are TRBV7-7 and TRBJ2-3; no firm D call. Germline V lookup: CDR1 SSHAT, CDR2 FNYEAQ (reference sequence). V was clipped by 3 bases and J by 0 bases, with 16 bases between them. The CDR3 runs 17 residues. The DNA of the CDR3 is TGTGCCAGCAGCTTGAGCATTGGGTCCTCTAGCACAGATACGCAGTATTTT. Protein sequence: CASSLSIGSSSTDTQYF. The full variable domain, rest sourced from reference TRBV7-7 and TRBJ2-3, is GAGVSQSPRYKVTKRGQDVTLRCDPISSHATLYWYQQALGQGPEFLTYFNYEAQPDKSGLPSDRFSAERPEGSISTLTIQRTEQRDSAMYRCASSLSIGSSSTDTQYFGPGTRLTVL.

This clone was found once. The gene calls are TRBV30 and TRBJ1-4, with TRBD1 identical over 9 bases. The CDR3 extends over 14 amino acids. From germline, CDR1 is GTSNPN and CDR2 SVGIG (reference sequence). V shed 2 bases, J shed 5 bases, and the junction held 3 bases outside the gene matches. The CDR3 nucleotides are TGTGCCTGGAGTTCGGGGACAGGGAATGAAAAACTGTTTTTT. Translating gives CAWSSGTGNEKLFF. Drawing the rest from reference TRBV30 and TRBJ1-4, the complete variable domain is SQTIHQWPATLVQPVGSPLSLECTVEGTSNPNLYWYRQAAGRGLQLLFYSVGIGQISSEVPQNLSASRPQDRQFILSSKKLLLSDSGFYLCAWSSGTGNEKLFFGSGTQLSVL.

The DNA of the CDR3 is TGTGCCTGGAGAGGACAGAACAATGAGCAGTTCTTC. Protein: CAWRGQNNEQFF. The V and J genes are TRBV30 and TRBJ2-1; TRBD1 might be the D (6 bases). V lost 3 bases, J lost 5 bases, and 8 bases lay in between. This CDR3 contains 12 residues. The germline V gene encodes CDR1 GTSNPN and CDR2 SVGIG (reference sequence).

The gene calls are TRBV18 and TRBJ2-3; the match to TRBD2 covers 9 bases. V gave up 4 bases and J gave up 5 bases; unmatched junction bases: 16. CDR1 is KGHSH and CDR2 is LQKENI in the germline V gene. The CDR3 spans 18 residues. CDR3 loop: CASSQQQTSGQLGDTQYF. The CDR3 DNA follows: TGTGCCAGCTCACAACAGCAGACTAGCGGTCAGCTGGGAGATACGCAGTATTTT.

The chain joins TRBV7-8 to TRBJ2-7; D is possibly TRBD2 (6 bases). V gave up 1 base and J gave up 6 bases, with 13 bases separating them. Germline V gene data show CDR1 as SGHVS and CDR2 as FQNEAQ. This CDR3 comprises 14 residues. The CDR3 sequence is CASSLGDGRGEQYF. CDR3 coding DNA: TGTGCCAGCAGCTTAGGGGACGGGAGAGGCGAGCAGTACTTC.

The chain employs TRBV6-4 and TRBJ2-2; D uncertain. The length of the CDR3 is 15 residues. Deletions cut 3 bases from V and 7 bases from J, with 15 bases between. CDR1 is MRHNA, CDR2 SNTAGT, per germline. CDR3 DNA sequence: TGTGCCAGCAGTGAAAGGTTGGCAAGTGACGGGGAGCTGTTTTTT. Translation gives CASSERLASDGELFF.

This clone was counted a few times. The gene calls are TRBV9 and TRBJ2-3, with TRBD2 identical over 9 bases. V lost 0 bases to trimming and J lost 5 bases; unmatched junction nucleotides: 7. CDR3 length: 16 amino acids. Germline V gene sequence: CDR1 SGDLS, CDR2 YYNGEE. Written as DNA, the CDR3 is TGTGCCAGCAGCGTAGAAGGCGGGGGGGAGCTAGATACGCAGTATTTT. This encodes CASSVEGGGELDTQYF.

The V call is TRBV29-1, the J call TRBJ1-1, with D tentatively TRBD1 (5 bases). Per germline, CDR1 SQVTM and CDR2 ANQGSEA. V lost 8 bases and J lost 0, with 13 bases in between. The CDR3 runs 13 residues. The CDR3 DNA reads TGCAGCATCGCTGGGGGTATGAACACTGAAGCTTTCTTT. It codes for CSIAGGMNTEAFF.

This chain connects TRBV27 to TRBJ2-3, with TRBD2 as a possible D gene (5 bases). From germline, CDR1 is MNHEY and CDR2 SMNVEV (reference sequence). V shed 5 bases and J shed 2 bases, with 11 bases lying between them. The CDR3 totals 14 residues. This chain's CDR3 is CASSDSETTDTQYF. CDR3 DNA: TGTGCCAGCAGTGATAGCGAAACCACAGATACGCAGTATTTT.

This clone appeared once. The chain employs TRBV10-1 and TRBJ1-1; D possibly corresponds to TRBD1 (5 bases). The V gene's germline CDR1 is WNHNN and CDR2 SYGVQD (reference sequence). V lost 8 bases and J lost 2, with 12 bases in between. This CDR3 contains 13 residues. The CDR3 sequence: CASGAGPNTEAFF. Written as DNA, the CDR3 is TGCGCCAGCGGTGCGGGACCTAACACTGAAGCTTTCTTT.

The gene calls are TRBV10-3 and TRBJ2-4, with 10 positions matching TRBD1. Per the germline V gene, CDR1 is ENHRY and CDR2 is SYGVKD. With 2 bases clipped from V and 5 bases from J, the junction kept 3 bases outside the gene matches. The CDR3 totals 15 residues. The CDR3 protein is CAISERTGGENIQYF. The CDR3 nucleotides read TGTGCCATCAGTGAGCGGACAGGGGGAGAAAACATTCAGTACTTC.

The chain has TRBV9 and TRBJ1-4, with TRBD1 matching over 7 bases. The CDR3 contains 13 residues. The J segment lost 14 bases and the V segment lost 4 bases, leaving 11 bases of the junction unmatched. The V gene's germline CDR1 is SGDLS and CDR2 YYNGEE. In nucleotides, the CDR3 is TGTGCCAGCAGCCCGTCGGACAGGCCAGGTCTGTTTTTT. Translating gives CASSPSDRPGLFF.